This TCR beta chain appears in the sequencing data of a study of shared T cell receptors in the human thymus (dated by TCRdb to about 2021). Background on the whole study: The study investigated the way shared, self-reactive T-cell receptor alpha chains are produced in the human thymus.

As regards this clone: No antigen is known for it. Within one base of it there is no much larger clone, and no base qualities were kept.

CDR1 and CDR2 are read off the germline V gene (reference sequence) as GTSNPN and SVGIG. Spanning cysteine to phenylalanine, the CDR3 consists of 13 amino acids. Only the CDR3 region is kept as DNA, spanning 39 bases read in frame from base 1. Trimmed from V: 4 bases; trimmed from J: 5 bases; junction bases lacking a gene match: 1. Library method: the immunoSEQ multiplex PCR assay. TCRdb limited this immuneACCESS table to in-frame rearrangements with V and J called. A share of clones is missing; checked studies link under half to unresolved V genes, and the rest is unexplained. Counted in this sample were some 720,000 clones; roughly 90% of them appeared once. The ten biggest clones cover 0.0095% to 0.012% of the sample. These data are also associated with another study on human thymus T cells. As described in the second report: Donors were immunologically healthy infants undergoing open corrective cardiac surgery for congenital heart defects in Finland. The thymus tissue came from surgical resects taken out during corrective cardiac surgery. V and J gene segment usage appeared biased in both thymic and peripheral blood repertoires. According to the related research, thymic TCR repertoires were highly overlapping among unrelated individuals. The study characterized TCR alpha and beta repertoires from eight infant thymus samples and a few related peripheral blood samples. Donor ages ranged from about 7 to 250 days, and the cohort comprised six male and a couple of female infants. Thymocytes were released mechanically from tissue and stored at -70 °C as pellets of roughly 9.5-32 million cells. Genomic DNA was extracted from frozen cell pellets with a QIAsymphony instrument. The immunoSEQ multiplex PCR assay was used to amplify the TCRB and TCRAD loci from a standardized amount of quality-controlled genomic DNA. The V(D)J region was spanned by amplicons of a length sufficient to cover the CDR3 and to identify V and J genes. Amplicon sequencing was performed on an Illumina platform through the commercial immunoSEQ service. Corrections for primer bias and sequencing errors followed previously described methods, while TCRAD and TCRB definitions were based on the IMGT database. Analysis of the repertoires was done with immunoSEQ Analyzer 3.0 and VDJTools and included basic statistics, V/J segment usage, diversity estimates, rarefaction and pairwise overlap. Chao1, ChaoE, Efron-Thisted, Shannon and inverse Simpson indices were used to estimate diversity, which was also estimated on datasets down-sampled to the smallest sample. For repertoire overlap, CDR3 nucleotide sequence, V gene and J gene had to match strictly, and clustering was done by Jaccard-based multidimensional scaling. Thymus samples yielded on average approximately 840,000 unique TCRB clonotypes, compared with around 79,000 from blood samples.

The receptor was isolated from a boy under three years old with a congenital heart defect. Donor details come from another sample of the same person, matched by shared clones. The sequencing sample was made of thymocytes. The chain is assembled from TRBV30 and TRBJ1-6, and 8 bases in between align with TRBD1. CDR3 loop: CAWKTGDNSPLHF. The nucleotide sequence is TGTGCCTGGAAGACAGGGGATAATTCACCCCTCCACTTT.